The clone carrying this T cell receptor (beta chain) has just a few counts. Its antigen is unknown. The data are from a study of response to subunit inactivated influenza vaccine. Study results and limitations: Authors suggested each seasonal influenza vaccination recruits few new T cells.

One entry per CDR3 protein, called by TCRdb with MiXCR from the RT-PCR reads. The data contain approximately 290,000 distinct CDR3 sequences, about 20% of them singletons. The germline CDR1 and CDR2 sequences are MNHNY and SVGAGI (reference sequence). There are 13 residues in the CDR3. V shed 7 bases and J shed 0 bases, with 7 bases lying between them. This receptor was identified in a man aged 45-69 years who received an inactivated influenza vaccine. The input for sequencing was PBMCs from blood, taken about 20 months after vaccination. The chain recombines TRBV6-6 with TRBJ1-5; D remains ambiguous. The CDR3 loop is CASTQYSNQPQHF. Written as DNA, the CDR3 is TGTGCCAGCACCCAGTATAGCAATCAGCCCCAGCATTTT.